One and the same sample provided the 11 T cell receptor beta chains below, sequenced in a study of shared clonotypes between healthy human individuals. Assay used: immunoSEQ multiplex PCR; TCRdb lists only in-frame clones, some missing. This table holds some 2.1 million clones, over 85% found once. Terminally differentiated effector memory CD45RA+ cells were left out of the naive CD8 fraction, which was CD45RO-negative and positively selected for CCR7. The sample consisted of naive CD8+ T cells from PBMCs. All receptors derive from a man younger than 35 in good health. Some clones in this sample may be carry-over from other donors' samples.

V is TRBV28 and J is TRBJ2-7; 12 nucleotides agree with TRBD2. The CDR3 totals 18 residues. V lost 5 bases and J lost 4; bases outside the gene matches: 15. In germline, CDR1 is MDHEN, CDR2 SYDVKM. Written as DNA, the CDR3 is TGTGCCAGCAGTGTAGGACTAGCGGGACACCACGGGGAGTACGAGCAGTACTTC. This gives the protein CASSVGLAGHHGEYEQYF.

The CDR3 reads CASRLTGGSNYGYTF. In DNA form, the CDR3 reads TGCGCCAGCAGGCTTACAGGGGGCTCTAACTATGGCTACACCTTC. V is TRBV5-1 and J is TRBJ1-2; 9 nucleotides match TRBD1. The V segment lost 5 bases and the J segment 0 bases; nucleotides outside the gene matches: 5. This CDR3 has 15 residues. CDR1 SGHRS and CDR2 YFSETQ come from the germline V gene.

The chain links TRBV9 to TRBJ1-4; no reliable D call. The CDR3 spans 13 residues. V lost 0 bases, J lost 6 bases, and 6 bases lay in between. Germline values: CDR1 SGDLS, CDR2 YYNGEE. The CDR3, as DNA: TGTGCCAGCAGCGTAGGAGGGTATGAAAAACTGTTTTTT. Residues: CASSVGGYEKLFF.

V is TRBV7-9 and J is TRBJ1-4; D gene ambiguous. The CDR3 covers 13 residues. V was shortened by 1 base and J by 8 bases, with 8 bases between the two germline ends. Germline-derived CDR1 and CDR2 are SEHNR and FQNEAQ (reference sequence). The CDR3 loop is CASSLVTREKLFF. CDR3 sequence (DNA): TGTGCCAGCAGCTTAGTTACTAGGGAAAAACTGTTTTTT.

This clone was seen only once. The chain carries TRBV6-1 and TRBJ1-2; no clear D gene. The V end lost 3 bases, the J end lost 8 bases, and 13 bases lay between the germline ends. Germline assignment: CDR1 MNHNS and CDR2 SASEGT. The CDR3 spans 13 residues. Written as DNA, the CDR3 is TGTGCCAGCAGTGATGACGGCGGTGAGGGCTACACCTTC. Encoded protein: CASSDDGGEGYTF.

The chain recombines TRBV27 with TRBJ2-3; 8 bases fit TRBD2. Unmatched junction bases numbered 7, after V lost 5 bases and J lost 3 bases. The V gene's germline CDR1 is MNHEY and CDR2 SMNVEV (reference sequence). The CDR3 has 15 residues. CDR3 bases: TGTGCCAGCAGTGTGCGACTAGCGATGACAGATACGCAGTATTTT. Protein sequence: CASSVRLAMTDTQYF.

V and J are TRBV5-1 and TRBJ1-1; possible D gene TRBD1, 6 bases. Trimming shortened V by 5 bases and J by 1 base, and 21 bases separated the two germline ends. From germline, CDR1 is SGHRS and CDR2 YFSETQ. CDR3 length: 17 residues. In DNA form, the CDR3 reads TGCGCCAGCAGGTTAGCCGCGGTCGGACAGAGGAACACTGAAGCTTTCTTT. It is translated as CASRLAAVGQRNTEAFF. The full variable domain, its missing parts supplied by reference TRBV5-1 and TRBJ1-1, is KAGVTQTPRYLIKTRGQQVTLSCSPISGHRSVSWYQQTPGQGLQFLFEYFSETQRNKGNFPGRFSGRQFSNSRSEMNVSTLELGDSALYLCASRLAAVGQRNTEAFFGQGTRLTVV.

V gene TRBV2 combines with J gene TRBJ2-3, with 14 bases identical to TRBD2. Looked up from germline, CDR1 is SNHLY and CDR2 is FYNNEI. The V gene end was trimmed by 6 bases and the J gene end by 5 bases; junction bases not matched to a gene: 4. There are 15 residues in the CDR3. The CDR3 nucleotides read TGTGCCAGCAGGGAGACTAGCGGGAGGGTAGATACGCAGTATTTT. It is translated as CASRETSGRVDTQYF.

This clone appeared once. V usage is TRBV19 and J usage is TRBJ1-2; no clear D gene. V was pared by 4 bases and J by 1 base, with 13 bases between. Per germline, CDR1 LNHDA and CDR2 SQIVND (reference sequence). The CDR3 extends over 15 amino acids. The DNA of the CDR3 is TGTGCCAGTAGTACCGGGCCTCAGAGTAACTATGGCTACACCTTC. As protein: CASSTGPQSNYGYTF.

This clone was seen once. The rearrangement links TRBV11-2 to TRBJ2-1; unclear D gene. Germline CDR1 SGHAT, CDR2 FQNNGV. With 1 base removed from V and 10 bases from J, the gap between germline ends came to 11 bases. The CDR3 totals 13 residues. This CDR3 is CASSLVKGREQFF. The CDR3 bases are TGTGCCAGCAGCTTAGTCAAGGGCAGGGAGCAGTTCTTC.

The chain joins TRBV4-2 to TRBJ2-7, with 13 bases aligning to TRBD2. There are 15 residues in the CDR3. Germline CDR1 is LGHNA and CDR2 is YNFKEQ. With V trimmed by 4 bases and J by 6 bases, 6 bases remained unmatched. The CDR3 is CASSPGTSGNLEQYF. Written as DNA, the CDR3 is TGTGCCAGCAGCCCTGGGACTAGCGGGAATCTCGAGCAGTACTTC.